This TCR beta chain emerged from a study of human T cells and chemical hapten exposure (dated by TCRdb to about 2021). With respect to the entire study: For sensitization, 2% DPC in acetone was applied to a 2 cm by 2 cm area of upper inner arm skin. Throughout the study period of 20 to 25 weeks, patients also received therapeutic DPC doses to the scalp every week. Patch testing was performed on the upper back with Finn chambers containing 0.01% DPC, and the patch tests were scored after 6 days according to International Contact Dermatitis Research Group standards. The patient cohort, mostly female, included alopecia areata with under or over 50% scalp involvement, alopecia totalis and alopecia universalis. The libraries were sequenced as a pool, and the TCR yield per sample differed mostly because of small variations in library volumes within the pool. Peripheral blood TCR repertoire changes were tracked in vivo in alopecia patients during primary and secondary sensitization to the hapten diphenylcyclopropenone (DPC). Blood was sampled from patients pre-sensitization (week 0) and at 2, 6 and about 24 weeks after DPC sensitization. Blood for TCR sequencing was provided by twenty-nine alopecia patients at one to four time points (pre-sensitization, 2, 6 and 24 weeks). Each blood RNA sample was used to sequence both TCR alpha and TCR beta chains. Overall study results and their limits: Because every patient had alopecia, a presumed autoimmune disease, the patients' immune response might differ from that of healthy individuals. DPC sensitization did not change how many TCRs were above 1 in 1000 frequency, and no evidence was found of alterations in global repertoire structure. Expanded TCRs formed significantly more large CDR3 similarity clusters than pre-sensitization or healthy control sets, consistent with antigen-driven responses. Patch test score was positively correlated with the number of PT1 expanded TCRs, with significance at thresholds 8, 16 and 32 but not at 4. After repeated subsampling, the strength of the expansion versus patch-test correlation and the threshold at which it became significant changed.

This clonotype came up a few times. Its recognized antigen is unknown. Base qualities were left out, and no much larger clone turns up one base away. Reading the label with the study, this specimen's time point is: patch test 1, 2 weeks after DPC sensitization. Interpreted using the paper, the treatment or condition label stands for: therapeutic diphenylcyclopropenone sensitization with weekly scalp DPC. Total RNA was isolated from unfractionated whole blood collected in Tempus Blood RNA tubes. At each patch-test visit, blood was drawn before the patch test was applied. To be eligible, patients had to be aged 18 to 70, diagnosed with alopecia and judged suitable for DPC therapy, while pregnant patients were excluded. As encoded in the germline V gene (reference sequence), CDR1 is GTSNPN while CDR2 is SVGIG. Measured from the cysteine to the phenylalanine, the CDR3 is 13 residues long. Of all the DNA, just the CDR3 is kept, 39 bases in frame from base 1. The trim is 8 bases for V and 4 bases for J, with a gap of 17 bases between the germline ends.

The library was made by RACE. The sequencer was a NextSeq 500. During library preparation, unique molecular identifiers were attached to individual cDNA molecules so that TCRs could be counted in a quantitative, reproducible way. Concerning the study's data processing: A median of approximately 100,000 TCRs per sample was observed, with a range of about 20,000 to 750,000. V, J and CDR3 annotation of the TCR reads was carried out using the Decombinator software suite. Every sample was subsampled to the same number of TCRs (28,000) for the PS versus PT1 abundance plots. TCRs were defined as expanded if absent before sensitization and observed at least eight times at the 2-week time point. TCRdb reran the public reads through fastp at Q25 and MiXCR, keeping productive beta chains. Each CDR3 protein gets just one entry, which takes the most common genes and DNA from the rows behind it. These V and J calls originate from TCRdb's pipeline instead of the authors' own analysis. The table for this sample lists roughly 50,000 distinct CDR3 sequences; approximately 10% of them were counted only once. About 1.7% of the sample is held by the ten biggest clonotypes.

The clonotype was recovered from a woman aged 40 to 50 with alopecia areata. Some clones in this sample may be carry-over from other donors' samples. Sample: whole blood, taken in connection with sensitization to the hapten diphenylcyclopropenone (DPC). The sequence joins TRBV30 to TRBJ1-1, and possibly TRBD1, on 5 matching bases. The DNA reads TGTGCCGGTAGGCGCGGTCAGGGCACTGAAGCTTTCTTT. It specifies CAGRRGQGTEAFF.